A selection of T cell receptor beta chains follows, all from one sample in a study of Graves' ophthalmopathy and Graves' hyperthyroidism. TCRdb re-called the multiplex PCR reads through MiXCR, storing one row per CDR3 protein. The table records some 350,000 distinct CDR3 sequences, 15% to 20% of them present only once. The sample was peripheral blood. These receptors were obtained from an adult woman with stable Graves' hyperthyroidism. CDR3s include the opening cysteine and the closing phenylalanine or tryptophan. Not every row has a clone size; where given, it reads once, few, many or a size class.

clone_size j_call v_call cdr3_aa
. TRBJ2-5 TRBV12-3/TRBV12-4 CASSFSVRETQYF
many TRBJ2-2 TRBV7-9 CASSSAGRTGELFF
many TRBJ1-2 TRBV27 CASSLGDNLGYTF
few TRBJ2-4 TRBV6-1 CASGSGGRPDIKYF
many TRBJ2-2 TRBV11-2 CASSGLRAGRDTGELFF
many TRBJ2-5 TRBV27 CASSRDSGPPQETQYF
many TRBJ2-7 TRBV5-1 CASSLAGVGYEQYF
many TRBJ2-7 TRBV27 CASSSSGRGEQYF
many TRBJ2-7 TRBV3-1 CASSPDRGNYEQYF
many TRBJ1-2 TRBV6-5 CASRGESGQNYGYTF
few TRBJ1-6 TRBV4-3 CASSQDRWFGRDYPSPLHF
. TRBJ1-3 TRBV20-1 CSARDSTGGNGNTIYF
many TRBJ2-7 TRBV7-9 CASSLSGNYEQYF
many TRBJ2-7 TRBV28 CASSFGGTYEQYF
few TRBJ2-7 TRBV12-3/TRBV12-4 CASSFGAEQYF
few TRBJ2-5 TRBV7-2 CASSLRAGAPQETQYF